In this sample, the clone carrying this TCR beta chain turned up once. Antigen: not known. The sample is drawn from a study of vaccination effects on CD4 cells after COVID-19. Across the whole study: Antigen-specific CD4+ T cells were expanded with viral peptide pools in the ViraFEST assay before sequencing. Participants were vaccinated with two doses of either the BNT162b2 or mRNA-1273 vaccine.

The data were produced by immunoSEQ multiplex PCR, yet TCRdb's version contains in-frame clones alone and is incomplete. In the table there are about 25,000 clones, 73% of which are singletons. This CDR3 has 14 residues. Losses at the gene ends were 3 bases for V and 8 bases for J; bases not matched to a gene: 9. The germline gives CDR1 MNHEY, CDR2 SMNVEV (reference sequence). Investigators separated out CD4+ T cells once 10 days of culture had passed. It was on days 3 and 7 that half the medium was replaced with IL-2 medium. This specimen consisted of CD4+ T cells from PBMCs cultured without peptide, obtained before COVID-19 vaccination. The source is a human donor who received a COVID-19 vaccine. The genes are TRBV27 and TRBJ1-2, with 7 bases fitting TRBD1. The DNA for the CDR3 is TGTGCCAGCAGTTTCCGCGACAGGGCTGGAGGCTACACCTTC. Translation: CASSFRDRAGGYTF.